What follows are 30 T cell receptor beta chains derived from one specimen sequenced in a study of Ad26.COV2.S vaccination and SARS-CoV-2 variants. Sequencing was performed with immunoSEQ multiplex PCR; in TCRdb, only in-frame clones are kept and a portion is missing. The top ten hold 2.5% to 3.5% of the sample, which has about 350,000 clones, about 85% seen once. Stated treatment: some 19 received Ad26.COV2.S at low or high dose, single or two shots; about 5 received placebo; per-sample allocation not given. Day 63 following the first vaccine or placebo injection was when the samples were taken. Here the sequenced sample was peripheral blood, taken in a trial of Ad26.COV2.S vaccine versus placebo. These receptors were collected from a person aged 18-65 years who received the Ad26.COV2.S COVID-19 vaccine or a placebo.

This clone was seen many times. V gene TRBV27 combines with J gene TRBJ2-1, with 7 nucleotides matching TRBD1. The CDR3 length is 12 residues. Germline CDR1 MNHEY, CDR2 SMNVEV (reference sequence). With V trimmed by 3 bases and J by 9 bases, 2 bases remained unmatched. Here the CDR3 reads CASSFTGAEQFF. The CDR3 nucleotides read TGTGCCAGCAGTTTCACAGGGGCTGAGCAGTTCTTC.

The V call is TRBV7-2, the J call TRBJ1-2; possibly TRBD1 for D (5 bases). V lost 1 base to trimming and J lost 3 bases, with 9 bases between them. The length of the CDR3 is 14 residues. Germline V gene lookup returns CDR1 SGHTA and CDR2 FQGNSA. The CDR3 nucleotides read TGTGCCAGCAGCTTAGGGTGGGGGGACTATGGCTACACCTTC. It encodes CASSLGWGDYGYTF.

The CDR3 region has the DNA TGCGCCAGCAGTATTGACAGGAGATTACCTCTTCGCTCCTACAATGAGCAGTTCTTC. Encoded protein: CASSIDRRLPLRSYNEQFF. The chain joins TRBV5-1 to TRBJ2-1, with a weak D call TRBD1 (6 bases). The CDR3 is made up of 19 amino acids. The germline V gene encodes CDR1 SGHRS and CDR2 YFSETQ. Trimming stripped 5 bases from V and 0 bases from J, with 24 bases between.

DNA for the CDR3: TGTGCCAGCACTAACTCCGGGACTTCGAATTCACCCCTCCACTTT. Translation gives CASTNSGTSNSPLHF. This sequence joins TRBV6-5 and TRBJ1-6; D perhaps matches TRBD1 (5 bases). The germline V gene encodes CDR1 MNHEY and CDR2 SVGAGI. This CDR3 contains 15 residues. Trimming shortened V by 7 bases and J by 7 bases, and 17 bases separated the two germline ends.

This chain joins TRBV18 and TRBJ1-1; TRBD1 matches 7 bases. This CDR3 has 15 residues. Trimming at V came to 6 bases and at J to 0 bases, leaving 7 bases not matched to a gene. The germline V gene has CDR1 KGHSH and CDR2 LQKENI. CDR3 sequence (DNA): TGTGCCAGCTCCGAGGGACAGACTTTGAACACTGAAGCTTTCTTT. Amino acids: CASSEGQTLNTEAFF.

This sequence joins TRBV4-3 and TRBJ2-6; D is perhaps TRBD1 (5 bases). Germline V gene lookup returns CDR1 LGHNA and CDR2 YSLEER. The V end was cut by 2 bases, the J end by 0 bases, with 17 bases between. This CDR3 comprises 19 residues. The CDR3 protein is CASSQSRQITFSGANVLTF. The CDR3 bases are TGCGCCAGCAGCCAATCTAGACAGATTACTTTCTCTGGGGCCAACGTCCTGACTTTC.

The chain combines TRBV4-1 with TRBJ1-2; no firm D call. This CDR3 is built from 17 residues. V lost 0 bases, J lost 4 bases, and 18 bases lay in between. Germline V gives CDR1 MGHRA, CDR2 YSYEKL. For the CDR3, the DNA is TGCGCCAGCAGCCAAGAAGCCTTCCCAGGTGCCTCCTATGGCTACACCTTC. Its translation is CASSQEAFPGASYGYTF.

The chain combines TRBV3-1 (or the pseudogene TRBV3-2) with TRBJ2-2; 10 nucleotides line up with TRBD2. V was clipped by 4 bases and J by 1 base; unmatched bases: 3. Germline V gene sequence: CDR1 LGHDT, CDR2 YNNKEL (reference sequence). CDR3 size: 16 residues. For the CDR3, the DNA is TGTGCCAGCAGCCTCCGGACTAGCGGGAACACCGGGGAGCTGTTTTTT. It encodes CASSLRTSGNTGELFF.

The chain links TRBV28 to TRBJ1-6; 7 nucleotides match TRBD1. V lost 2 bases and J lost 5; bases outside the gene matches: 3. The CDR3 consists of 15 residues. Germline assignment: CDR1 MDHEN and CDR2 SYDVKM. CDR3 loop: CASSLTGQNNSPLHF. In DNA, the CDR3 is TGTGCCAGCAGTTTAACGGGACAGAATAATTCACCCCTCCACTTT.

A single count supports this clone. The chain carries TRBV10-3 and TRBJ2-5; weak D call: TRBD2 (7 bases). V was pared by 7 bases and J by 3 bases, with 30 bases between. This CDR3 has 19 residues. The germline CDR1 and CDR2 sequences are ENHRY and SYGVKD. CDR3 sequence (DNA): TGTGCCATCACGACCCCGGGGGGCCAAGGACTAACAATCGAAGAGACCCAGTACTTC. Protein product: CAITTPGGQGLTIEETQYF.

This chain's CDR3 is CASSPIPGTGSGTEAFF. CDR3 bases: TGCGCCAGCAGCCCTATTCCCGGGACAGGGAGCGGGACTGAAGCTTTCTTT. V gene TRBV4-1 combines with J gene TRBJ1-1; 9 bases are a match to TRBD1. This CDR3 is built from 17 residues. Germline V CDR1 and CDR2: MGHRA, YSYEKL. J was trimmed by 5 bases and V by 4 bases; bases with no gene match: 14.

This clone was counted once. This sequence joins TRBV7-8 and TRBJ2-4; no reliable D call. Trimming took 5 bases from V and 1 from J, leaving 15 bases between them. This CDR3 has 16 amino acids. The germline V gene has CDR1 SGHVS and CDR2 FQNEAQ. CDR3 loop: CASSPHSGWAKNIQYF. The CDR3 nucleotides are TGTGCCAGCAGCCCGCATTCTGGGTGGGCCAAAAACATTCAGTACTTC.

CDR3 in amino acids: CASSLEGLNSGNTIYF. CDR3 sequence (DNA): TGTGCCAGCAGTTTAGAAGGGTTGAACTCTGGAAACACCATATATTTT. The chain carries TRBV6-5 and TRBJ1-3, with unresolved D. Germline CDR1 is MNHEY and CDR2 is SVGAGI. The ends were cut back, 4 bases at V and 0 bases at J, with 13 bases in the middle. CDR3 length: 16 residues.

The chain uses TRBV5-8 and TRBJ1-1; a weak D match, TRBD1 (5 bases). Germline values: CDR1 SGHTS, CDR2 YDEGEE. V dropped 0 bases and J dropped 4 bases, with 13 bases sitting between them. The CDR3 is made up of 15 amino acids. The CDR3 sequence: CASSLVGVLFTEAFF. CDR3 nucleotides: TGTGCCAGCAGCTTGGTGGGGGTCTTGTTCACTGAAGCTTTCTTT.

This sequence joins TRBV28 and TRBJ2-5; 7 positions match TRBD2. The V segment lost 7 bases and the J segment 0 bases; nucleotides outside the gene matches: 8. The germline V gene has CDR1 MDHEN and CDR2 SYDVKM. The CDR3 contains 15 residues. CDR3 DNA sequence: TGTGCCAGCACCCAAGGGGAGGGGTACCAAGAGACCCAGTACTTC. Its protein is CASTQGEGYQETQYF.

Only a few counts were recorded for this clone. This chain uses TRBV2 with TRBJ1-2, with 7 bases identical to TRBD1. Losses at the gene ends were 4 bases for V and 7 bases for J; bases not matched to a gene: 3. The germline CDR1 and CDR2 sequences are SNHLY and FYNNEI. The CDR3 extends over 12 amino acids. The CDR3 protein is CASSGNRGGYTF. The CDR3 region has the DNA TGTGCCAGCAGTGGAAACAGGGGTGGCTACACCTTC.

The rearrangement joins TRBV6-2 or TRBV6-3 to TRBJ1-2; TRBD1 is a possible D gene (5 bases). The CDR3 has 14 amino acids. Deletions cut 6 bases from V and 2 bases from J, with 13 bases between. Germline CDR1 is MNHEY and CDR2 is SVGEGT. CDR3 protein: CASSVHGGNYGYTF. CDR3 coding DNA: TGTGCCAGCAGCGTCCATGGGGGAAACTATGGCTACACCTTC.

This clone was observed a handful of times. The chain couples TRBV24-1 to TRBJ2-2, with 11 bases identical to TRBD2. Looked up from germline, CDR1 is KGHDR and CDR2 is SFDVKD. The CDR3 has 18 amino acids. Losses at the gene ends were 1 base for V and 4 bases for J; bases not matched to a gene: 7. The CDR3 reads CATSDFALAGGLTGELFF. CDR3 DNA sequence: TGTGCCACCAGTGATTTCGCCTTAGCGGGAGGGCTCACCGGGGAGCTGTTTTTT.

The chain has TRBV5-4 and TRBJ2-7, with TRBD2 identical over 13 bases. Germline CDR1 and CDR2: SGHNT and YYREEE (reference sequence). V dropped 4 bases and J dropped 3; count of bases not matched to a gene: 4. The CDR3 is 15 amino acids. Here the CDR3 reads CASSRGTSGNYEQYF. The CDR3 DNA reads TGTGCCAGCAGCCGCGGGACTAGCGGGAACTACGAGCAGTACTTC. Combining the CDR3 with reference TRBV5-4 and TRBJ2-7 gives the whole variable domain ETGVTQSPTHLIKTRGQQVTLRCSSQSGHNTVSWYQQALGQGPQFIFQYYREEENGRGNFPPRFSGLQFPNYSSELNVNALELDDSALYLCASSRGTSGNYEQYFGPGTRLTVT.

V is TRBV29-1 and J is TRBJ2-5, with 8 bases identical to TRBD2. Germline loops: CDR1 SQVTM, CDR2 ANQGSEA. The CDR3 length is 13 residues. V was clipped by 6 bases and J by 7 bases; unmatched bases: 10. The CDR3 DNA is TGCAGCGTAATACCGGGACTAGAGACGACCCAGTACTTC. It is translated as CSVIPGLETTQYF.

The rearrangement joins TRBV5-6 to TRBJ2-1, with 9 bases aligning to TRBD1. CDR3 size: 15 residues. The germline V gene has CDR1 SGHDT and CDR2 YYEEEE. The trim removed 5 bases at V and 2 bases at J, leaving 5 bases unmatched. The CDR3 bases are TGTGCCAGCAGGTTTACAGGGGGCCCCTACAATGAGCAGTTCTTC. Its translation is CASRFTGGPYNEQFF.

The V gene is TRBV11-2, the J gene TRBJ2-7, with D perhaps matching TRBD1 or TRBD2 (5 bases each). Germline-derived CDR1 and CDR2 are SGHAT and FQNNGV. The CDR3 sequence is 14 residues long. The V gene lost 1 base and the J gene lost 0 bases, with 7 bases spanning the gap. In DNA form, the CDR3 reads TGTGCCAGCAGCTTAGCGGGGCGCTCCTACGAGCAGTACTTC. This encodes CASSLAGRSYEQYF.

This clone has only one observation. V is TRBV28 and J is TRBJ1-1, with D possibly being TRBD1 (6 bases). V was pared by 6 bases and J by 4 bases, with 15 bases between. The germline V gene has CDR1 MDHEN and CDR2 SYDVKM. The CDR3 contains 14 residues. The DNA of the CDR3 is TGTGCCAGCAGGTTAACAGGGATGGGCACTGAAGCTTTCTTT. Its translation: CASRLTGMGTEAFF.

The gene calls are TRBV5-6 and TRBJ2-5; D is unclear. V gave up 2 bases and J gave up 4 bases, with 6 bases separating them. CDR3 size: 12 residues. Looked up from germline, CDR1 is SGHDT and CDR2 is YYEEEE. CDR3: CASSFSRETQYF. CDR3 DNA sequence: TGTGCCAGCAGCTTTAGTAGAGAGACCCAGTACTTC.

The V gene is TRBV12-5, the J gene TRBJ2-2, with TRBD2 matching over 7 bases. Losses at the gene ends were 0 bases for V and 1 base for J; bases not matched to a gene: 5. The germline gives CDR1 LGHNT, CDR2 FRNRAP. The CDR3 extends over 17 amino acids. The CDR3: CASGLVISGWNTGELFF. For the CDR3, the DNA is TGTGCTAGTGGTTTGGTAATTAGCGGGTGGAACACCGGGGAGCTGTTTTTT. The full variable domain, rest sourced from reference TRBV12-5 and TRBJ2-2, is DARVTQTPRHKVTEMGQEVTMRCQPILGHNTVFWYRQTMMQGLELLAYFRNRAPLDDSGMPKDRFSAEMPDATLATLKIQPSEPRDSAVYFCASGLVISGWNTGELFFGEGSRLTVL.

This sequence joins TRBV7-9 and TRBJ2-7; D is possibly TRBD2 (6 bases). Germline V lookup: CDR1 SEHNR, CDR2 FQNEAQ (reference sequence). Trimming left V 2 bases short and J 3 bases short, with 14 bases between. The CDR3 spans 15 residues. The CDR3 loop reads CASSLRGKELYEQYF. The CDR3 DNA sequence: TGTGCCAGCAGCTTACGCGGGAAGGAGCTCTACGAGCAGTACTTC.

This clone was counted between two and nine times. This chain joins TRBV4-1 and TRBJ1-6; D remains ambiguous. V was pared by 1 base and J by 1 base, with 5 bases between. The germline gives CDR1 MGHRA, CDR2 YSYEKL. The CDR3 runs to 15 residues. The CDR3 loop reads CASSQVGSYNSPLHF. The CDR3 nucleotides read TGCGCCAGCAGCCAAGTGGGTTCCTATAATTCACCCCTCCACTTT.

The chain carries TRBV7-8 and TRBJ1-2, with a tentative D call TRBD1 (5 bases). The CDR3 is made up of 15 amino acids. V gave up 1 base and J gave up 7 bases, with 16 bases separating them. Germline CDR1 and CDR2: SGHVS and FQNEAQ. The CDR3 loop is CASSLEAAGLIGYTF. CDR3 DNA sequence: TGTGCCAGCAGCTTAGAAGCGGCAGGGTTAATTGGCTACACCTTC.

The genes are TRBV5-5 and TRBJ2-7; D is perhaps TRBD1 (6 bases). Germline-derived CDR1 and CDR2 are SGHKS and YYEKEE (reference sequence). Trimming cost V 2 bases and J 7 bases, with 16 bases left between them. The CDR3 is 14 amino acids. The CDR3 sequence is CASSLQTGLGEQYF. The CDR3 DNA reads TGTGCCAGCAGCTTACAAACAGGGTTGGGAGAGCAGTACTTC.

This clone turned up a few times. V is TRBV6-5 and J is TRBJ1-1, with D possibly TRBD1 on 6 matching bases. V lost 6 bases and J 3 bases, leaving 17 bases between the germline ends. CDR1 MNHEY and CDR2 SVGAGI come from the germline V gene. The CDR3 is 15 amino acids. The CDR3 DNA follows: TGTGCCAGCAGACAGGGATCAACCTATGACACTGAAGCTTTCTTT. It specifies CASRQGSTYDTEAFF.